The TCR beta chain under discussion was sequenced for a study of blood T cell repertoires in COVID-19. About the study: Acute and convalescent COVID-19 samples came from the United States, Italy and Spain. From T cells, B-cell-depleted T cells, or PBMCs came the material, which was cDNA or gDNA.

In the original analysis: Scientists estimated how many nucleated cells there were by amplifying reference gene primers. Profiled with immunoSEQ multiplex PCR; TCRdb holds only in-frame clones, not every one. V and J calls and clone size are given by that table; D and trimming were obtained from the DNA. This sample has roughly 340,000 clones; more than 75% occur once, and the top ten carry roughly 3.3%. CDR1 is SGHVS, CDR2 FQNEAQ, per germline. This CDR3 comprises 14 residues. The V gene end was trimmed by 5 bases and the J gene end by 3 bases; junction bases not matched to a gene: 6. The clonotype originates from a woman under 30 who had recovered from COVID-19. This chain uses TRBV7-8 with TRBJ2-7; 8 bases map to TRBD2. Source material: peripheral blood. This CDR3 is CASSATSGSYEQYV. Here the CDR3 DNA reads TGTGCCAGCAGCGCCACTAGCGGAAGCTACGAGCAGTACGTC.